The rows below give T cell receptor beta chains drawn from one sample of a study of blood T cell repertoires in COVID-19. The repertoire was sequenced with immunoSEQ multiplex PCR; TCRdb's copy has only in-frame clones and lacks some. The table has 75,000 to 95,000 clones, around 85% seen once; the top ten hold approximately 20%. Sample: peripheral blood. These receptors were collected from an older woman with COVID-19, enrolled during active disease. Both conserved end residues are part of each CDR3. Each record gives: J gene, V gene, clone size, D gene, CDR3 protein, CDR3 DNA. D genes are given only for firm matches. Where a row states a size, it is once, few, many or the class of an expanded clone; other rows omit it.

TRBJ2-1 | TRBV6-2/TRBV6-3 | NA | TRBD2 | CASSYSGGGPINEQFF | TGTGCCAGCAGTTACTCCGGGGGGGGGCCTATCAATGAGCAGTTCTTC
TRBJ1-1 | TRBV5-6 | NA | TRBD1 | CASTLGRGQGITEAFF | TGTGCCAGCACCTTGGGAAGGGGACAGGGAATCACTGAAGCTTTCTTT
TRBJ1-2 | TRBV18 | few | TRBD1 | CASSPGQYGYTF | TGTGCCAGCTCGCCGGGACAGTATGGCTACACCTTC
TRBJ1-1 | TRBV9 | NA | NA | CASSVATGWGTEAFF | TGTGCCAGCAGCGTAGCTACGGGGTGGGGCACTGAAGCTTTCTTT
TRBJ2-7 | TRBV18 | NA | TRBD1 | CASSPIGQGNEQYF | TGTGCCAGCTCACCGATAGGACAGGGGAACGAGCAGTACTTC
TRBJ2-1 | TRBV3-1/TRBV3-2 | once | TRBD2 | CASSQDNTGGEQFF | TGTGCCAGCAGCCAAGATAATACGGGGGGGGAACAGTTCTTC
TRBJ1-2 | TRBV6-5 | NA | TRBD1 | CASSSRTGRGYTF | TGTGCCAGCAGTTCTCGGACAGGGCGAGGCTACACCTTC
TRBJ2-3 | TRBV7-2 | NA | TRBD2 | CASSVGLADTDTQYF | TGTGCCAGCAGCGTTGGACTAGCGGACACAGATACGCAGTATTTT
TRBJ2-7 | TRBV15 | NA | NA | CATSRQRSSYEQYF | TGTGCCACCAGCAGACAGAGGAGCTCCTACGAGCAGTACTTC
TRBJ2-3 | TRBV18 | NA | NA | CASSPLVSSTDTQYF | TGTGCCAGCTCACCACTAGTCTCTAGCACAGATACGCAGTATTTT
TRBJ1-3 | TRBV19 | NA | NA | CASRFGRTSSGNTIYF | TGTGCCAGTCGTTTCGGGCGGACAAGCTCTGGAAACACCATATATTTT
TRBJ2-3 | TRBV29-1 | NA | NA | CSVVGAGTDTQYF | TGCAGCGTTGTGGGGGCAGGCACAGATACGCAGTATTTT
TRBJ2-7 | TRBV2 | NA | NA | CASSEGPAGSYEQYF | TGTGCCAGCAGTGAAGGTCCGGCGGGCTCCTACGAGCAGTACTTC
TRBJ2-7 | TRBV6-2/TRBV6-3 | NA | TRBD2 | CASSFAGTSGAYEQYF | TGTGCCAGCAGTTTCGCCGGGACTAGCGGGGCCTACGAGCAGTACTTC
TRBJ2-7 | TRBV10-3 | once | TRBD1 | CAIRRQGLDGEQYF | TGTGCCATCAGGAGACAGGGGTTGGACGGCGAGCAGTACTTC
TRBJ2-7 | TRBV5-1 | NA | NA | CASSLLSSYEQYF | TGCGCCAGCAGCTTGCTGTCCTCCTACGAGCAGTACTTC
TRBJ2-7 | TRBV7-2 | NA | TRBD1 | CASSLVGQGAYEQYF | TGTGCCAGCAGCTTAGTGGGGCAGGGGGCCTACGAGCAGTACTTC
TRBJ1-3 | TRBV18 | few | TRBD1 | CASSSQGDGNTIYF | TGTGCCAGCTCTTCCCAGGGGGATGGAAACACCATATATTTT
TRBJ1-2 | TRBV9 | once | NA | CASSIGQPLPYGYTF | TGTGCCAGCAGCATTGGACAGCCCTTGCCCTATGGCTACACCTTC
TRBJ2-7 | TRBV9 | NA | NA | CASSSRAEGSYEQYF | TGTGCCAGCAGCAGCCGAGCGGAAGGATCCTACGAGCAGTACTTC
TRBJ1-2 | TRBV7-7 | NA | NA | CASSSSDSFGYGYTF | TGTGCCAGCAGCTCGTCCGACAGTTTTGGGTACGGCTACACCTTC
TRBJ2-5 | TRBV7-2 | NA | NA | CASSLSIDETQYF | TGTGCCAGCAGCTTATCTATTGATGAGACCCAGTACTTC
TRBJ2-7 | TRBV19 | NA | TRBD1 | CASSPGTGVYEQYF | TGTGCCAGTAGTCCCGGGACAGGGGTCTACGAGCAGTACTTC
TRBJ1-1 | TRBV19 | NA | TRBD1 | CASSIRGTGRKNTEAFF | TGTGCCAGTAGTATAAGAGGGACAGGCAGAAAGAACACTGAAGCTTTCTTT
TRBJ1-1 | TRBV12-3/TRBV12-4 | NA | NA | CATRSQGNTEAFF | TGTGCAACCCGATCACAGGGGAACACTGAAGCTTTCTTT
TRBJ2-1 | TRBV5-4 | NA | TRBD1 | CASSRTGMDNEQFF | TGTGCCAGCAGTCGGACAGGGATGGACAATGAGCAGTTCTTC
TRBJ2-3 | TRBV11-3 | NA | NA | CASSFRGAGGTDTQYF | TGTGCCAGCAGTTTTAGGGGGGCAGGGGGGACAGATACGCAGTATTTT
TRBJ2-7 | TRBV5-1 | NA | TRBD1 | CASSLQGSLGYEQYF | TGCGCCAGCAGCTTACAGGGGAGTTTGGGCTACGAGCAGTACTTC
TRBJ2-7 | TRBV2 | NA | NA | CASRTGLQPDEQYF | TGTGCCAGCAGGACGGGACTCCAGCCCGACGAGCAGTACTTC
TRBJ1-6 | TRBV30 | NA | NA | CAWIGSYNSPLHF | TGTGCCTGGATCGGCTCCTATAATTCACCCCTCCACTTT
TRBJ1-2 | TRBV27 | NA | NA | CASSLSEGQGGIYGYTF | TGTGCCAGCAGTTTATCGGAGGGGCAGGGAGGTATCTATGGCTACACCTTC
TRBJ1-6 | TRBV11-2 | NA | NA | CASSLDPSPNSPLHF | TGTGCCAGCAGCTTAGACCCTTCTCCCAATTCACCCCTCCACTTT
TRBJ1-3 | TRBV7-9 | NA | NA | CASTGGQPMGNTIYF | TGTGCCAGCACCGGAGGACAGCCGATGGGAAACACCATATATTTT
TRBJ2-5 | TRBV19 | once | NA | CASNPRGLQETQYF | TGTGCCAGTAACCCTCGGGGGTTACAAGAGACCCAGTACTTC
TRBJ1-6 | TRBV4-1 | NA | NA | CASRDGVDRNNSPLHF | TGCGCCAGCAGAGACGGAGTAGACCGCAATAATTCACCCCTCCACTTT
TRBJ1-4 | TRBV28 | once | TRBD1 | CASRGDSGGEKLFF | TGTGCCAGCAGGGGGGACAGTGGCGGGGAAAAACTGTTTTTT
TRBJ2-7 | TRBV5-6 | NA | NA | CASSSNYEQYF | TGTGCCAGCAGCTCCAACTACGAGCAGTACTTC
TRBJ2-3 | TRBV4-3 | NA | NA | CASSPGGATQYF | TGCGCCAGCAGCCCTGGAGGGGCTACGCAGTATTTT
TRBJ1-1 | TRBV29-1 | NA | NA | CSVGEGTMNTEAFF | TGCAGCGTTGGGGAGGGAACGATGAACACTGAAGCTTTCTTT
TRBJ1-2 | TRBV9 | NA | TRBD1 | CASPTTGTGTYGYTF | TGTGCCAGCCCTACCACCGGGACAGGCACGTATGGCTACACCTTC
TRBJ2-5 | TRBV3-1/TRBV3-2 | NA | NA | CASRYQGLHQETQYF | TGTGCCAGCAGATACCAGGGTTTGCACCAAGAGACCCAGTACTTC
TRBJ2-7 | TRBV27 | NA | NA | CASSLSAVGFYEQYF | TGTGCCAGCAGTTTATCAGCTGTCGGTTTCTACGAGCAGTACTTC
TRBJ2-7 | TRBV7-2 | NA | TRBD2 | CASSLVFRAGEYEQYF | TGTGCCAGCAGCTTAGTCTTCCGAGCGGGGGAGTACGAGCAGTACTTC
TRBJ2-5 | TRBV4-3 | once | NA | CASSRGDFDETQYF | TGCGCCAGCAGCCGCGGGGACTTCGATGAGACCCAGTACTTC
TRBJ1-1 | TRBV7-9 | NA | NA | CASSLVSGDEAFF | TGTGCCAGCAGCTTAGTGTCGGGGGATGAAGCTTTCTTT
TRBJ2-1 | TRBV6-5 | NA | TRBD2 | CASSRRLADLGEQFF | TGTGCCAGCAGTCGAAGACTAGCCGATTTGGGTGAGCAGTTCTTC
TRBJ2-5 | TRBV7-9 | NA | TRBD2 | CASSRLARETQYF | TGTGCCAGCAGCAGACTAGCAAGGGAGACCCAGTACTTC
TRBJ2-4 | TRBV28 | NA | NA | CASSLTDRAKNIQYF | TGTGCCAGCAGTTTAACGGACAGAGCCAAAAACATTCAGTACTTC
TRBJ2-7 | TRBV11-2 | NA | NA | CASSSDTDYEQYF | TGTGCCAGCAGCTCCGACACCGACTACGAGCAGTACTTC
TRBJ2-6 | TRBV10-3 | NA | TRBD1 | CAISDAGQGAGANVLTF | TGTGCCATCAGTGATGCGGGACAGGGGGCTGGGGCCAACGTCCTGACTTTC
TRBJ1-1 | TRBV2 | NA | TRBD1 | CASIYRGSDTEAFF | TGTGCCAGTATCTACAGGGGTTCCGACACTGAAGCTTTCTTT
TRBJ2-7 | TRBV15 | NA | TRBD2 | CATSRGLAGYEQYF | TGTGCCACCAGCAGAGGACTAGCGGGCTACGAGCAGTACTTC
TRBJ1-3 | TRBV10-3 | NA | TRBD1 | CASRKDRGENTIYF | TGTGCCAGCAGAAAGGACAGGGGCGAAAACACCATATATTTT